This entry lists 17 T cell receptor beta chains sequenced from one sample in a study of cytomegalovirus exposure and HLA in healthy donors. It was with 60 Vbeta and 13 Jbeta primers that the PCR ran. The data were produced by immunoSEQ multiplex PCR, yet TCRdb's version contains in-frame clones alone and is incomplete. The table has approximately 270,000 clones, roughly 80% seen once. The specimen was PBMCs. These receptor sequences come from a girl aged 2-15 years in good health and CMV-seronegative.

This chain uses TRBV5-1 with TRBJ2-7; 9 nucleotides match TRBD2. In germline, CDR1 is SGHRS, CDR2 YFSETQ. J gave up 2 bases and V 0 bases, and 6 bases lay outside the gene matches. This CDR3 region has 16 residues. CDR3 sequence reads: CASSLAKTSGPYEQYF. CDR3 nucleotides: TGCGCCAGCAGCTTGGCTAAGACTAGCGGACCCTACGAGCAGTACTTC.

This clone was found a few times. The CDR3 region is CASSEQGSAFYTF. In DNA, the CDR3 is TGTGCCAGCAGTGAACAGGGGAGCGCGTTCTACACCTTC. The chain recombines TRBV25-1 with TRBJ1-2; tentatively, D is TRBD1 (6 bases). V lost 2 bases, J lost 10 bases, and 14 bases lay in between. The CDR3 has 13 amino acids. Germline V gene data show CDR1 as MGHDK and CDR2 as SYGVNS.

V is TRBV7-9 and J is TRBJ1-1; no clear D. This CDR3 has 11 residues. With 8 bases removed from V and 2 bases from J, the gap between germline ends came to 6 bases. Germline V CDR1 and CDR2: SEHNR, FQNEAQ (reference sequence). The CDR3 DNA sequence: TGTGCCAGCGGCAGAAACACTGAAGCTTTCTTT. It codes for CASGRNTEAFF.

This rearrangement joins TRBV5-4 to TRBJ2-2; TRBD1 might be the D (6 bases). CDR1 and CDR2 from the germline V gene are SGHNT and YYREEE (reference sequence). The CDR3 loop spans 16 amino acids. Trimming shortened V by 4 bases and J by 4 bases, and 17 bases separated the two germline ends. The CDR3 spells CASSTSDRWATGELFF. The CDR3 DNA reads as TGTGCCAGCAGCACCTCAGACAGGTGGGCCACCGGGGAGCTGTTTTTT.

This clone was recorded once. The chain uses TRBV28 and TRBJ2-6; perhaps TRBD2 as D (5 bases). The CDR3 has 15 amino acids. Germline lookup yields CDR1 MDHEN and CDR2 SYDVKM. V lost 3 bases and J lost 3, with 9 bases in between. CDR3 sequence (DNA): TGTGCCAGCAGTTTGGCTGGGAGTGGGGCCAACGTCCTGACTTTC. Translation: CASSLAGSGANVLTF.

The chain has TRBV5-6 and TRBJ2-3; 7 bases are shared with TRBD2. Germline V gene data show CDR1 as SGHDT and CDR2 as YYEEEE. The CDR3 contains 17 residues. V trimming: 7 bases; J trimming: 4 bases; junction bases outside the gene matches: 18. CDR3: CASAIWGGSWRADTQYF. The DNA of the CDR3 is TGTGCCAGCGCTATTTGGGGAGGGAGCTGGAGGGCAGATACGCAGTATTTT.

Only one count was recorded for this clone. This chain joins TRBV5-1 and TRBJ2-7; tentatively, D is TRBD1 (5 bases). Trimming removed 5 bases at V and 4 bases at J, with 10 bases between. CDR1 is SGHRS and CDR2 is YFSETQ in the germline V gene. The CDR3 is made up of 12 amino acids. CDR3 loop: CASRLDSYEQYF. Written as DNA, the CDR3 is TGCGCCAGCAGACTCGACAGTTACGAGCAGTACTTC.

The chain links TRBV2 to TRBJ2-7, with 9 bases identical to TRBD1. Germline V lookup: CDR1 SNHLY, CDR2 FYNNEI. The CDR3 sequence is 11 residues long. Trimming removed 10 bases from V and 5 bases from J; junction bases left unmatched: 3. CDR3 loop: CATTGGNEQYF. In DNA, the CDR3 is TGTGCCACCACAGGGGGCAACGAGCAGTACTTC.

Concerning this clone: This same CDR3 is encoded by further DNA sequences in the sample. The V and J genes are TRBV2 and TRBJ2-5, with D uncertain. Germline lookup yields CDR1 SNHLY and CDR2 FYNNEI. The V and J ends lost 6 bases and 1 base respectively, with 3 bases between them. This CDR3 has 11 amino acids. The CDR3 reads CASSSQETQYF. The DNA of the CDR3 is TGTGCCAGCAGCAGCCAAGAGACCCAGTACTTC. Drawing the rest from reference TRBV2 and TRBJ2-5, the complete variable domain is EPEVTQTPSHQVTQMGQEVILRCVPISNHLYFYWYRQILGQKVEFLVSFYNNEISEKSEIFDDQFSVERPDGSNFTLKIRSTKLEDSAMYFCASSSQETQYFGPGTRLLVL.

The rearrangement uses TRBV7-8 and TRBJ1-3; the D is unclear. The CDR3 covers 15 residues. Germline CDR1 and CDR2: SGHVS and FQNEAQ. V lost 1 base and J 4 bases, leaving 11 bases between the germline ends. The CDR3 DNA follows: TGTGCCAGCAGCTTAGATGGGCCGTCGGGAAACACCATATATTTT. The encoded protein is CASSLDGPSGNTIYF.

The chain combines TRBV7-9 with TRBJ2-5; TRBD1 agrees at 8 bases. Germline V gene sequence: CDR1 SEHNR, CDR2 FQNEAQ (reference sequence). CDR3 length: 15 amino acids. Germline trimming cut 1 base from V and 4 bases from J; bases unmatched to any gene: 5. CDR3 sequence (DNA): TGTGCCAGCAGCTTAGTGGGACAGGAGGCAGAGACCCAGTACTTC. Translating it yields CASSLVGQEAETQYF.

The chain employs TRBV5-4 and TRBJ2-7; 8 positions agree with TRBD1. The ends lost 1 base at V and 6 bases at J; junction bases unmatched: 12. The CDR3 loop spans 16 amino acids. Germline V gene data show CDR1 as SGHNT and CDR2 as YYREEE (reference sequence). CDR3 bases: TGTGCCAGCAGCTTGAAGAAGGCAGGGGGCTCCGCCGAGCAGTACTTC. Residues: CASSLKKAGGSAEQYF.

To note about this clone: This CDR3 is also generated by other DNA sequences in the sample. The chain couples TRBV10-1 to TRBJ2-5; D possibly corresponds to TRBD2 (5 bases). The V gene lost 8 bases and the J gene lost 11 bases, with 27 bases spanning the gap. CDR3 size: 15 residues. In germline, CDR1 is WNHNN, CDR2 SYGVQD (reference sequence). The CDR3 protein is CASEHSGLAHPSQYF. In DNA form, the CDR3 reads TGCGCCAGCGAGCACAGCGGATTAGCCCACCCGAGTCAGTACTTC.

There are a few counts of this clone. This chain links TRBV30 with TRBJ2-3, with a possible D match to TRBD1 (5 bases). Trimming pared 3 bases from V and 2 bases from J, leaving 9 bases between. Germline V gives CDR1 GTSNPN, CDR2 SVGIG (reference sequence). The CDR3 is made up of 13 amino acids. In DNA form, the CDR3 reads TGTGCCTGGAGGGGGCCCCTCACAGATACGCAGTATTTT. Amino acid sequence: CAWRGPLTDTQYF.

The J gene is TRBJ2-5, the V gene TRBV2; 9 bases line up with TRBD2. TRBJ2-7 explains the end of the DNA better; the J call may be wrong. Germline V gene lookup returns CDR1 SNHLY and CDR2 FYNNEI. The CDR3 is 16 amino acids. This CDR3 is CASRGTSLRLPYEQYF. For the CDR3, the DNA is TGTGCCAGCAGAGGGACTAGCCTCAGGCTTCCCTACGAGCAGTACTTC.

Concerning this clone itself: No DNA is shown, since the ends of the CDR3 on it are uncertain; the CDR3 is the one TCRdb lists. The gene calls are TRBV19 and TRBJ1-2; the DNA was not compared with TRBD1, the D call given in the table. The CDR3 length equals 16 residues, ends included. The germline V gene encodes CDR1 LNHDA and CDR2 SQIVND (reference sequence). CDR3 in amino acids: CASSIGRWGQGIVHTF.

This clone occurred once. This sequence joins TRBV2 and TRBJ2-1, with 9 nucleotides matching TRBD2. This CDR3 is built from 14 residues. The ends lost 5 bases at V and 10 bases at J; junction bases unmatched: 9. Germline values: CDR1 SNHLY, CDR2 FYNNEI. CDR3 in amino acids: CASSYRLAAREQFF. In DNA form, the CDR3 reads TGTGCCAGCAGTTATCGACTAGCGGCAAGGGAGCAGTTCTTC.